The 32 T cell receptor beta chains in this list originate from one sample, sequenced in a study of cytomegalovirus exposure and HLA in healthy donors. The PCR ran on 60 Vbeta and 13 Jbeta primers. Here immunoSEQ multiplex PCR was the method, and the copy in TCRdb shows in-frame clones only, minus some. Altogether about 270,000 clones are present, roughly two thirds being singletons, with the ten largest covering around 2.3%. The sequenced sample was PBMCs. These receptors originate from a female donor in good health and CMV-seronegative.

With regard to this clone: At one of its ends the junction is not consistent with the germline gene, which may arise from a read error. The J gene is TRBJ2-7, the V gene TRBV7-8, with D possibly being TRBD2 (7 bases). CDR3 length: 15 amino acids. Germline assignment: CDR1 SGHVS and CDR2 FQNEAQ. The DNA for the CDR3 is TGTGCCAGCAGCTTAAGGGGGGGCATAGTCTACGGGCAGTACTTC. Protein product: CASSLRGGIVYGQYF.

The V gene is TRBV18, the J gene TRBJ2-3; TRBD2 is a possible D gene (6 bases). V lost 4 bases and J lost 3, with 23 bases in between. CDR1 KGHSH and CDR2 LQKENI come from the germline V gene. The CDR3 runs to 18 residues. CDR3: CASSRLRDFPIETDTQYF. CDR3 DNA sequence: TGTGCCAGCTCACGACTCCGGGACTTCCCTATAGAGACAGATACGCAGTATTTT.

This rearrangement joins TRBV19 to TRBJ1-2; 7 nucleotides agree with TRBD1. V trimming: 5 bases; J trimming: 8 bases; junction bases outside the gene matches: 11. The CDR3 totals 14 residues. CDR1 LNHDA and CDR2 SQIVND come from the germline V gene (reference sequence). The CDR3 spells CASSASTGTGGYTF. Written as DNA, the CDR3 is TGTGCCAGTAGTGCCTCGACAGGGACGGGAGGCTACACCTTC. The full variable domain, rest sourced from reference TRBV19 and TRBJ1-2, is DGGITQSPKYLFRKEGQNVTLSCEQNLNHDAMYWYRQDPGQGLRLIYYSQIVNDFQKGDIAEGYSVSREKKESFPLTVTSAQKNPTAFYLCASSASTGTGGYTFGSGTRLTVV.

This sequence joins TRBV6-1 and TRBJ1-5, with TRBD1 identical over 9 bases. The CDR3 has 16 residues. CDR1 MNHNS and CDR2 SASEGT come from the germline V gene. The V gene end was trimmed by 0 bases and the J gene end by 6 bases; junction bases not matched to a gene: 6. The CDR3 sequence: CASSEAGGTGSQPQHF. In DNA, the CDR3 is TGTGCCAGCAGTGAAGCGGGGGGGACAGGGAGTCAGCCCCAGCATTTT.

The rearrangement uses TRBV29-1 and TRBJ2-4; perhaps TRBD2 as D (5 bases). There are 14 residues in the CDR3. V lost 7 bases, J lost 0 bases, and 13 bases lay in between. Germline CDR1 and CDR2: SQVTM and ANQGSEA. The CDR3 loop is CSARGFVAKNIQYF. The DNA for the CDR3 is TGCAGCGCTCGGGGATTTGTAGCCAAAAACATTCAGTACTTC.

CDR3 sequence reads: CASSARVGPVGYEQYF. In nucleotides, the CDR3 is TGTGCCAGCAGCGCCAGGGTAGGCCCTGTGGGCTACGAGCAGTACTTC. J is TRBJ2-7 and V is TRBV9, with D maybe TRBD1 (5 bases). This CDR3 has 16 residues. With 3 bases removed from V and 3 bases from J, the gap between germline ends came to 19 bases. Germline-derived CDR1 and CDR2 are SGDLS and YYNGEE.

V usage is TRBV5-1 and J usage is TRBJ2-7; 10 positions agree with TRBD1. From germline, CDR1 is SGHRS and CDR2 YFSETQ. With 4 bases clipped from V and 0 bases from J, the junction kept 7 bases outside the gene matches. This CDR3 spans 16 amino acids. The CDR3 DNA sequence: TGCGCCAGCAGCCCGGGGACAGGGGTTAGCTCCTACGAGCAGTACTTC. It encodes CASSPGTGVSSYEQYF.

The chain links TRBV18 to TRBJ1-6; 10 bases match TRBD1. The CDR3 has 17 residues. V lost 2 bases and J lost 7; bases outside the gene matches: 8. The germline gives CDR1 KGHSH, CDR2 LQKENI. CDR3 DNA: TGTGCCAGCTCACCAATATCGGGACAGGGGTACAATTCACCCCTCCACTTT. It specifies CASSPISGQGYNSPLHF.

J is TRBJ2-7 and V is TRBV6-1, with 9 bases fitting TRBD2. J was trimmed by 5 bases and V by 1 base; bases with no gene match: 6. Germline V lookup: CDR1 MNHNS, CDR2 SASEGT. CDR3 length equals 15 residues. The CDR3 sequence is CASSEEGGRADEQYF. The CDR3 DNA reads TGTGCCAGCAGTGAAGAGGGCGGGAGGGCCGACGAGCAGTACTTC.

This chain uses TRBV5-1 with TRBJ2-5; TRBD2 agrees at 11 bases. CDR1 and CDR2 from the germline V gene are SGHRS and YFSETQ. V trimming: 7 bases; J trimming: 5 bases; junction bases outside the gene matches: 7. The CDR3 runs 14 residues. The CDR3 loop reads CASAGSGREETQYF. CDR3 nucleotides: TGCGCCAGCGCAGGTAGCGGGAGGGAGGAGACCCAGTACTTC.

V is TRBV6-1 and J is TRBJ2-1, with TRBD1 matching 10 bases. Germline V gene data show CDR1 as MNHNS and CDR2 as SASEGT. The CDR3 totals 15 residues. The trim removed 3 bases at V and 11 bases at J, leaving 10 bases unmatched. The CDR3 DNA sequence: TGTGCCAGCAGTGAGGGGACAGGGGAAGCGGGGCAGCAGTTCTTC. The encoded protein is CASSEGTGEAGQQFF.

This clone occurred a few times. The gene calls are TRBV6-1 and TRBJ1-4; D call uncertain. This CDR3 spans 15 amino acids. V shed 4 bases and J shed 4 bases, with 13 bases lying between them. Germline V gene sequence: CDR1 MNHNS, CDR2 SASEGT. DNA of the CDR3: TGTGCCAGCAGTGCGGTAGAGGCCGGTAATGAAAAACTGTTTTTT. As protein: CASSAVEAGNEKLFF.

V gene TRBV5-1 combines with J gene TRBJ2-5; TRBD1 is a possible D gene (5 bases). V dropped 0 bases and J dropped 2 bases, with 8 bases sitting between them. CDR1 is SGHRS, CDR2 YFSETQ, per germline. This CDR3 spans 14 amino acids. CDR3: CASSLVQAQETQYF. Here the CDR3 DNA reads TGCGCCAGCAGCTTGGTACAGGCTCAAGAGACCCAGTACTTC.

V usage is TRBV5-1 and J usage is TRBJ2-5, with D possibly TRBD2 on 5 matching bases. The DNA end is more similar to TRBJ2-7, so the J call may be wrong. Germline CDR1 is SGHRS and CDR2 is YFSETQ. This CDR3 spans 17 amino acids. CDR3: CASSPRGARALSYEQYF. The CDR3 coding sequence is TGCGCCAGCAGCCCTCGGGGTGCCCGAGCCCTATCCTACGAGCAGTACTTC.

This sequence joins TRBV30 and TRBJ1-1; D not certain. Looked up from germline, CDR1 is GTSNPN and CDR2 is SVGIG (reference sequence). The CDR3 loop spans 11 amino acids. V lost 3 bases, J lost 8 bases, and 10 bases lay in between. CDR3 loop: CAWRGGWEAFF. Here the CDR3 DNA reads TGTGCCTGGAGGGGAGGGTGGGAAGCTTTCTTT.

The chain has TRBV13 and TRBJ2-5, with D unclear. The end of the DNA fits TRBJ2-7 better, so the J call may be wrong. The CDR3 has 12 residues. Per the germline V gene, CDR1 is PRHDT and CDR2 is FYEKMQ (reference sequence). The CDR3 DNA reads as TGTGCCAGCAGCTTAGGCCGTTACGAGCAGTACTTC. Translated, it gives CASSLGRYEQYF.

The chain couples TRBV15 to TRBJ2-7; D is perhaps TRBD2 (6 bases). The CDR3 is 17 amino acids. Trimming removed 5 bases from V and 1 base from J, with 21 bases in between. Germline CDR1 is LNHNV and CDR2 is YYDKDF (reference sequence). The CDR3, as DNA: TGTGCCACCAGCTCCCGGGGGAGGACGGGGAGTTCCTACGAGCAGTACTTC. Translating it yields CATSSRGRTGSSYEQYF.

The CDR3 DNA reads as TGTGCCAGCAGCCCGGTGCGGGGATCGAACACCGGGGAGCTGTTTTTT. It codes for CASSPVRGSNTGELFF. V and J are TRBV5-4 and TRBJ2-2; D may be TRBD2 (6 bases). The CDR3 extends over 16 amino acids. CDR1 is SGHNT, CDR2 YYREEE, per germline (reference sequence). V was shortened by 4 bases and J by 0 bases, with 13 bases between the two germline ends.

J is TRBJ1-2 and V is TRBV11-2; D might be TRBD1 (6 bases). Germline V gene lookup returns CDR1 SGHAT and CDR2 FQNNGV. This CDR3 region has 15 residues. V lost 3 bases to trimming and J lost 2 bases, with 13 bases between them. CDR3 sequence reads: CASSFAGTRNYGYTF. The CDR3 nucleotides are TGTGCCAGCAGCTTCGCCGGGACAAGAAACTATGGCTACACCTTC. The full variable domain, in which reference TRBV11-2 and TRBJ1-2 provide the parts outside the CDR3, is EAGVAQSPRYKIIEKRQSVAFWCNPISGHATLYWYQQILGQGPKLLIQFQNNGVVDDSQLPKDRFSAERLKGVDSTLKIQPAKLEDSAVYLCASSFAGTRNYGYTFGSGTRLTVV.

The CDR3 protein is CASSFGTGVYGYTF. CDR3 sequence (DNA): TGCGCCAGCAGCTTTGGGACAGGGGTCTATGGCTACACCTTC. This chain connects TRBV5-1 to TRBJ1-2; TRBD1 agrees at 10 bases. Germline CDR1 SGHRS, CDR2 YFSETQ. This CDR3 has 14 amino acids. With 2 bases clipped from V and 4 bases from J, the junction kept 2 bases outside the gene matches.

The chain combines TRBV5-4 with TRBJ2-3, with D possibly matching TRBD2 (5 bases). This CDR3 spans 14 amino acids. Trimming took off 4 bases at V and 5 bases at J, with 14 bases between the two ends. CDR1 and CDR2 from the germline V gene are SGHNT and YYREEE (reference sequence). CDR3 in amino acids: CASSLRAWEDTQYF. The DNA of the CDR3 is TGTGCCAGCAGCCTGCGGGCTTGGGAAGATACGCAGTATTTT.

The rearrangement uses TRBV11-1 and TRBJ2-1; 13 bases are a match to TRBD2. The CDR3 consists of 17 residues. Trimming removed 1 base from V and 13 bases from J; junction bases left unmatched: 13. Germline-derived CDR1 and CDR2 are SGHAT and FQDESV (reference sequence). CDR3 nucleotide sequence: TGTGCCAGCAGCTTAGAGGTCGAGACTAGCGGGAGGAGAAAACAGTTCTTC. It translates to CASSLEVETSGRRKQFF.

The chain combines TRBV21-1 with TRBJ2-7; no DNA check was done on the table's D call, TRBD1. TRBV21-1 is shown as a pseudogene. The CDR3 is 14 residues long. As DNA, the CDR3 is TGTGCCAGCTCCCCGACAGGGGTCTCCTACGAGCAGTACTTC. Its protein is CASSPTGVSYEQYF.

This clone has a handful of counts. The germline gene is not matched at one end of the junction; a read error may be the cause. The chain uses TRBV7-9 and TRBJ1-4; D unresolved. The CDR3 extends over 14 amino acids. CDR1 and CDR2 from the germline V gene are SEHNR and FQNEAQ (reference sequence). The CDR3: CSSSAGGSNEKLFF. CDR3 DNA sequence: TGTTCCAGCAGCGCGGGAGGGTCTAATGAAAAACTGTTTTTT.

V gene TRBV7-9 combines with J gene TRBJ2-2; D is uncertain. Germline CDR1 reads SEHNR; CDR2 reads FQNEAQ (reference sequence). The CDR3 is 10 residues long. Trimming took off 5 bases at V and 10 bases at J, with 5 bases between the two ends. CDR3 in DNA: TGTGCCAGCAGCGTTCTGGAGCTGTTTTTT. Translated: CASSVLELFF.

This chain joins TRBV6-5 and TRBJ1-4; 12 bases are shared with TRBD1. This CDR3 is built from 15 residues. The germline CDR1 and CDR2 sequences are MNHEY and SVGAGI. V lost 7 bases and J lost 11; bases outside the gene matches: 11. The CDR3 DNA reads TGTGCCAGCACCCCGGGGGGACAGGGGGCTCGGAAACTGTTTTTT. Its translation: CASTPGGQGARKLFF.

The genes are TRBV7-2 and TRBJ2-3, with 7 nucleotides matching TRBD1. Germline V gene data show CDR1 as SGHTA and CDR2 as FQGNSA. Trimming at V came to 3 bases and at J to 3 bases, leaving 3 bases not matched to a gene. The CDR3 loop spans 14 amino acids. CDR3: CASSLQGETDTQYF. CDR3 in DNA: TGTGCCAGCAGCTTGCAGGGGGAAACAGATACGCAGTATTTT.

The gene calls are TRBV28 and TRBJ2-1, with D maybe TRBD2 (6 bases). CDR1 and CDR2 (germline): MDHEN, SYDVKM. Trimming took 6 bases from V and 0 from J, leaving 12 bases between them. The CDR3 length is 15 residues. In DNA form, the CDR3 reads TGTGCCAGCAGCAGGACTACGAGCTCCTACAATGAGCAGTTCTTC. Translated, it gives CASSRTTSSYNEQFF.

This clone came up once. The chain recombines TRBV11-2 with TRBJ2-5, with a possible D match to TRBD1 (5 bases). The CDR3 covers 16 residues. V was trimmed by 2 bases and J by 0 bases, leaving 13 bases between them. Germline loops: CDR1 SGHAT, CDR2 FQNNGV. This CDR3 is CASSLSTARYQETQYF. For the CDR3, the DNA is TGTGCCAGCAGCTTATCGACAGCCAGGTACCAAGAGACCCAGTACTTC.

The rearrangement uses TRBV25-1 and TRBJ2-3, with TRBD1 matching over 7 bases. Germline assignment: CDR1 MGHDK and CDR2 SYGVNS. Unmatched junction bases numbered 5, after V lost 2 bases and J lost 6 bases. The CDR3 is 14 residues long. The CDR3 DNA sequence: TGTGCCAGCAGTGAAGAGGGGGCTGCGGATACGCAGTATTTT. Translated: CASSEEGAADTQYF. Together with reference TRBV25-1 and TRBJ2-3, the CDR3 gives the full variable domain: EADIYQTPRYLVIGTGKKITLECSQTMGHDKMYWYQQDPGMELHLIHYSYGVNSTEKGDLSSESTVSRIRTEHFPLTLESARPSHTSQYLCASSEEGAADTQYFGPGTRLTVL.

The V and J genes are TRBV9 and TRBJ1-2; 8 nucleotides match TRBD1. V gave up 2 bases and J gave up 5 bases; unmatched junction bases: 2. In germline, CDR1 is SGDLS, CDR2 YYNGEE. The CDR3 is 13 amino acids. The DNA for the CDR3 is TGTGCCAGCAGCGTGGACAGGGCTTATGGCTACACCTTC. This encodes CASSVDRAYGYTF.

V usage is TRBV28 and J usage is TRBJ2-6; 11 bases are shared with TRBD1. Germline CDR1 MDHEN, CDR2 SYDVKM. This CDR3 contains 18 residues. Germline trimming cut 2 bases from V and 0 bases from J; bases unmatched to any gene: 3. CDR3 in amino acids: CASSLTGTGGSGANVLTF. In nucleotides, the CDR3 is TGTGCCAGCAGTTTAACCGGGACAGGGGGCTCTGGGGCCAACGTCCTGACTTTC.